One T cell receptor (beta chain) is described in this entry. What it recognizes is unknown. Just one base apart from a much larger clone, this may be a read error. CDR1 is SGDLS and CDR2 is YYNGEE in the germline V gene. V lost 2 bases to trimming and J lost 5 bases, with 8 bases between them. The CDR3 loop spans 13 amino acids. TCRdb re-called the 5' RACE reads through MiXCR, storing one row per CDR3 protein. The sample has approximately 41,000 distinct CDR3 sequences; less than 35% are singletons. CD4+CD45RO+CD25- cells were isolated as memory CD4+ T cells. Study-level findings and limits: Tumor Tregs overlapped most with tumor, then blood, naive CD4+ cells. In terms of TCR gene usage, tumor memory CD4+ T cells clustered together with blood and lymph node memory CD4+ cells, as well as with lymph node naive CD4+ cells.

Material for sequencing was memory CD4+ T cells sorted from a lymph node. As to subset: memory CD4+ T cells, CD4+CD45RO+CD25-. This TCR came from a female donor with breast cancer. The rearrangement uses TRBV9 and TRBJ1-5; D is undetermined. In DNA, the CDR3 is TGTGCCAGCAGCGTCGCAGAGGATCAGCCCCAGCATTTT. This codes for CASSVAEDQPQHF.